Reported below is one T cell receptor beta chain. This specimen belongs to a study of CD8 T cells in Susac syndrome. Study context: The sequenced Susac syndrome patients comprised five or six with active disease and about eight in remission.

An input of about 0.5 to 1 ug of RNA was subjected to reverse transcription using random hexamers. From the immunoSEQ multiplex PCR reads, TCRdb called clonotypes with MiXCR, one entry per CDR3 protein. The data show approximately 180,000 distinct CDR3 sequences, about 95% seen once. The germline gives CDR1 SEHNR, CDR2 FQNEAQ (reference sequence). The CDR3 has 13 residues. Trimming pared 1 base from V and 11 bases from J, leaving 14 bases between. Input material: CD4+ T cells from PBMCs. The V gene is TRBV7-9, the J gene TRBJ1-1; D not resolved. The origin of this receptor is a human donor with Susac syndrome. CDR3 sequence reads: CASSLVSGERAFF. CDR3 sequence (DNA): TGTGCCAGCAGCTTAGTGTCCGGAGAGCGTGCTTTCTTT.